Sequencing of this T cell receptor beta chain was carried out in a study of Ad26.COV2.S vaccination and SARS-CoV-2 variants. Trimming pared 0 bases from V and 6 bases from J, leaving 9 bases between. The CDR3 consists of 13 residues. The germline V gene has CDR1 GTSNPN and CDR2 SVGIG (reference sequence). Clones were read by immunoSEQ multiplex PCR, and TCRdb kept only the in-frame ones, dropping some. The sample lists 300,000 to 400,000 clones, about 87% occurring once. The treatment here: about 20 received Ad26.COV2.S at low or high dose, single or two shots; about 5 received placebo; per-sample allocation not given. Each sample was drawn 63 days after the first injection (of vaccine or placebo).

The chain uses TRBV30 and TRBJ2-1; TRBD1 or TRBD2 may be the D gene (5 bases each). The TCR originated in a person between 18 and 65 years old who received the Ad26.COV2.S COVID-19 vaccine or a placebo. The sample consisted of peripheral blood, taken in a trial of Ad26.COV2.S vaccine versus placebo. The DNA of the CDR3 is TGTGCCTGGAGTGTACACGGGGCCAATGAGCAGTTCTTC. Translated, it gives CAWSVHGANEQFF.